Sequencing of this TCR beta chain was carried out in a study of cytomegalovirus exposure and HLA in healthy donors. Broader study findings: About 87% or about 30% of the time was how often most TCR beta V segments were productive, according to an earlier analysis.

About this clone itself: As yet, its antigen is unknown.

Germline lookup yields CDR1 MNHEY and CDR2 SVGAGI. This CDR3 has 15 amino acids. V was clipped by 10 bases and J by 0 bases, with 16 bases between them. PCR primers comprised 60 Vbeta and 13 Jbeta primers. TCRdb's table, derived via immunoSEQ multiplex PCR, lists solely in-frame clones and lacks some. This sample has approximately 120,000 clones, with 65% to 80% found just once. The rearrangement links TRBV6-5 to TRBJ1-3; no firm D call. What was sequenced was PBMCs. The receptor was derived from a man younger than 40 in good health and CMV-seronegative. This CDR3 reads CATQRWRNSGNTIYF. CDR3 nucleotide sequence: TGTGCCACCCAGAGGTGGCGTAACTCTGGAAACACCATATATTTT.